A single sample is the source of the 3 T cell receptor beta chains below, sequenced in a study of shared clonotypes between healthy human individuals. The table came from immunoSEQ multiplex PCR; TCRdb's copy has only in-frame clones and leaves some out. The sample carries over a million clones, roughly 96% recorded once. The source material was naive CD4+ T cells sorted from blood. Regarding subset: CD45RA+ positively selected. The receptors here all came from a man aged 25 to 40 in good health.

Notes on this clone: The sample has other DNA sequences that encode this CDR3 too. The V and J genes are TRBV18 and TRBJ1-4, with 8 positions matching TRBD1. V trimming: 3 bases; J trimming: 2 bases; junction bases outside the gene matches: 2. Germline values: CDR1 KGHSH, CDR2 LQKENI. This CDR3 is built from 15 residues. As DNA, the CDR3 is TGTGCCAGCTCACCCCGACAGGGGACTAATGAAAAACTGTTTTTT. This gives the protein CASSPRQGTNEKLFF. Supplemented by reference TRBV18 and TRBJ1-4, the full variable domain reads NAGVMQNPRHLVRRRGQEARLRCSPMKGHSHVYWYRQLPEEGLKFMVYLQKENIIDESGMPKERFSAEFPKEGPSILRIQQVVRGDSAAYFCASSPRQGTNEKLFFGSGTQLSVL.

The chain has TRBV25-1 and TRBJ1-2; D unclear. Trimming pared 1 base from V and 2 bases from J, leaving 8 bases between. CDR1 is MGHDK and CDR2 is SYGVNS in the germline V gene. The CDR3 has 14 amino acids. The CDR3 DNA follows: TGTGCCAGCAGTGAATTAGGCAGCAACTATGGCTACACCTTC. Its protein is CASSELGSNYGYTF.

This clone was detected only once. The rearrangement uses TRBV4-1 and TRBJ2-1; 7 bases align to TRBD1. Germline CDR1 and CDR2: MGHRA and YSYEKL. With 4 bases clipped from V and 0 bases from J, the junction kept 6 bases outside the gene matches. The CDR3 loop spans 16 amino acids. CDR3 coding DNA: TGCGCCAGCAGCCCCCGGGACAGTCCCTCCTACAATGAGCAGTTCTTC. It yields the protein CASSPRDSPSYNEQFF.